Sequencing of this TCR beta chain was carried out in a study of T cells in Graves' hyperthyroidism and ophthalmopathy (dated by TCRdb to about 2019). For the wider study: Peripheral blood was collected at initial diagnosis, before any treatment. To identify distinguishing TCR V-J signatures, a discovery cohort of around 100 patients was used, comprising 43 with Graves' ophthalmopathy and around 57 with stable Graves' hyperthyroidism. Whether ophthalmopathy could be predicted prospectively was tested in an independent validation cohort made up of under 20 hyperthyroidism patients plus 17 patients who later progressed to ophthalmopathy. The 100 discovery patients were randomly split 7:3 into training and test sets. Thyroid tissue and blood T-cell repertoires from six Graves' hyperthyroidism patients were also compared in the study. Following sampling, methimazole starting at 30 mg daily was given to hyperthyroidism patients, and high-dose intravenous methylprednisolone was given to ophthalmopathy patients. According to the paper, TCR Vbeta CDR3 sequencing was carried out on roughly 130 peripheral blood samples, which came from 40 to 45 ophthalmopathy, 80 or so hyperthyroidism and some 17 progressor patients.

The TCR beta CDR3 regions were amplified from the RNA transcripts. For the first round of RT-PCR on the TCR CDR3, the HTBI primer set was used together with the Qiagen OneStep RT-PCR kit. Libraries were constructed in a second round of multiplex PCR, after which size selection and purification were carried out. Libraries were sequenced paired-end with 100 bp reads on an Illumina HiSeq2000. Concerning the study's data processing: SOAPnuke was used to process the raw data, with reads discarded if the reads contained adapters or uncalled bases, had a mean Phred below 15, or lacked an exact constant-primer or identifier match. High-quality paired reads were merged using COPE v1.2.5, and each unique nucleotide sequence was defined as a clonotype. Clonotypes were aligned to IMGT TRBV, TRBD and TRBJ reference segments using MiTCR v1.1. The analysis was restricted to V-J combinations with a frequency above 0.0001, which together covered about 99% of the repertoires. The TCS score was defined as F50 (clonal expansion) divided by E x V (chaos), with BLOSUM62-based TCRdist calculated between CDR3 peptides within each V-J. Welch's t-statistics and random forest reduced fewer than 600 V-J features to 10 to 15, which were used in a naive Bayes classifier (R e1071). The raw public reads went through TCRdb reprocessing: fastp at Q25, MiXCR clone calling, in-frame beta chains kept. When rows share a CDR3 protein, they turn into one entry using the most common DNA and genes. These V and J calls originate from TCRdb's pipeline instead of the authors' own analysis. The sample table records hundreds of thousands of distinct CDR3 sequences; about 15% of these occur just once. About 13% of the sample goes to the ten largest clones.

Reading from cysteine to phenylalanine, the CDR3 counts 15 amino acids. Only CDR3 DNA is held: 45 bases, read in frame from base 1. Unmatched junction bases come to 9, with V trimmed by 7 bases and J by 2 bases. Here is what the overall study found, with its caveats: In validation, the model predicted progression to ophthalmopathy with roughly 66% sensitivity and approximately 74% specificity, a median of approximately 6.7 months before onset. No statistical method was used to set the sample size in advance, and investigators knew the group allocation. Ophthalmopathy was separated from stable hyperthyroidism by a 13 V-J signature model, with approximately 85% sensitivity and just over 81% specificity obtained in cross-validation and 80%/75% obtained in testing. Most expanded thyroid clonotypes (frequency above 0.001) were also detected in blood, a finding suggesting that blood repertoires may reflect thyroid immune responses.

Ophthalmopathy patients had moderately to severely active disease, Clinical Activity Score of at least 3, NOSPECS grade of at least 4, and duration under 3 months. Exclusion was applied to patients with uncontrolled infections, other autoimmune diseases, pregnancy or lactation. Clinical symptoms, serum thyroxine and TRAb, thyroid ultrasound, and orbital computed tomography formed the basis for the diagnoses. Ficoll-Paque density gradient centrifugation was used to isolate PBMCs from around 9.1 ml of fresh peripheral blood. Total RNA was extracted using Trizol reagent, and RNA quality was assessed on an Agilent 2100 Bioanalyzer. This clonotype was recorded many times. Its recognized antigen is unknown. No base quality information exists; no much larger clone differs at one position.

Source material: blood. This TCR derives from a man in his late teens or twenties with Graves' ophthalmopathy. The chain is encoded by TRBV12-3 or TRBV12-4 joined to TRBJ1-1; 8 bases in between match TRBD1. Here the CDR3 is given as CASTSLGTGNTEAFF. In nucleotide form, the sequence is TGTGCCAGCACCTCCCTCGGGACAGGAAACACTGAAGCTTTCTTT.